This TCR beta chain was identified in a study of OX40 agonist ivuxolimab in advanced cancers. Germline V gives CDR1 LNHDA, CDR2 SQIVND (reference sequence). The CDR3 has 16 amino acids. J lost 7 bases, V lost 3 bases, and 11 bases had no gene match. This table comes from immunoSEQ multiplex PCR, and its TCRdb copy is limited to in-frame clones, with some not included. Of 40,000 to 60,000 clones in the sample, around 81% are singletons; the top ten hold less than 4%. The V and J genes are TRBV19 and TRBJ1-4, with TRBD1 matching 7 bases. This receptor was identified in an adult with an advanced solid tumor such as melanoma, head and neck, liver or kidney cancer. The sequencing used CD4+ or CD8+ T cells sorted from blood, collected in a trial of the OX40 agonist ivuxolimab. CDR3 amino acids: CASSIMGGGVGEKLFF. The DNA for the CDR3 is TGTGCCAGTAGTATTATGGGAGGGGGCGTTGGTGAAAAACTGTTTTTT. Together with reference TRBV19 and TRBJ1-4, the CDR3 gives the full variable domain: DGGITQSPKYLFRKEGQNVTLSCEQNLNHDAMYWYRQDPGQGLRLIYYSQIVNDFQKGDIAEGYSVSREKKESFPLTVTSAQKNPTAFYLCASSIMGGGVGEKLFFGSGTQLSVL.